This T cell receptor beta chain was captured in a study of cytotoxic CD8 clonotypes in ibrutinib-treated CLL. General study results and limits: Measured clonality at baseline was greater than in age-matched healthy donors and tracked with circulating CD8+ T-cell counts.

Germline assignment: CDR1 SGHDT and CDR2 YYEEEE. The CDR3 length is 14 residues. The trim removed 3 bases at V and 4 bases at J, leaving 5 bases unmatched. TCR beta library input comprised around 2 micrograms of genomic DNA from cryopreserved PBMCs. About this clone: Its antigen remains unknown.

With sequencing, the targeted depth ranged from 1 in 200,000 to 1 in 1 million T cells. Sequencing used immunoSEQ multiplex PCR; TCRdb keeps in-frame clones, though not all of them. The table shows approximately 190,000 clones, with roughly three quarters occurring only once. The rearrangement joins TRBV5-6 to TRBJ1-1, with 8 bases matching TRBD1. Source: PBMCs, taken after 12 months of ibrutinib treatment. This TCR was recovered from a human donor with chronic lymphocytic leukemia. The CDR3 DNA reads TGTGCCAGCAGCTGGGGCAGGGGGCGCACTGAAGCTTTCTTT. Translated, it gives CASSWGRGRTEAFF.